One sample yielded the 24 T cell receptor beta chains listed below, sequenced in a study of shared clonotypes between healthy human individuals. The naive CD8 subset, CD45RO-negative cells positively selected for CCR7, excluded terminally differentiated effector memory CD45RA+ cells. Profiling relied on immunoSEQ multiplex PCR, and the TCRdb table lists in-frame clones only, not all of them. The sample has approximately 720,000 clones, around 90% seen once. Sequenced input: naive CD8+ T cells sorted from blood. These receptors all stem from a man aged 25-45 years in good health.

The chain joins TRBV5-6 to TRBJ2-4; no definite D call. Germline loops: CDR1 SGHDT, CDR2 YYEEEE. This CDR3 contains 13 residues. Deletions cut 4 bases from V and 0 bases from J, with 5 bases between. The DNA for the CDR3 is TGTGCCAGCAGCAGTGTAGCCAAAAACATTCAGTACTTC. Its protein product is CASSSVAKNIQYF.

The rearrangement joins TRBV28 to TRBJ2-3; 7 bases map to TRBD2. Germline values: CDR1 MDHEN, CDR2 SYDVKM. Losses at the gene ends were 5 bases for V and 4 bases for J; bases not matched to a gene: 6. The CDR3 loop spans 14 amino acids. This CDR3 is CASSSGTRSDTQYF. The CDR3 DNA sequence: TGTGCCAGCAGTAGCGGGACCAGGTCAGATACGCAGTATTTT. The full variable domain, completed using reference TRBV28 and TRBJ2-3, is DVKVTQSSRYLVKRTGEKVFLECVQDMDHENMFWYRQDPGLGLRLIYFSYDVKMKEKGDIPEGYSVSREKKERFSLILESASTNQTSMYLCASSSGTRSDTQYFGPGTRLTVL.

J is TRBJ1-1 and V is TRBV10-3; D remains unclear. CDR1 and CDR2 from the germline V gene are ENHRY and SYGVKD. Deletions cut 2 bases from V and 5 bases from J, with 18 bases between. The CDR3 spans 16 residues. The CDR3 is CAISEDTHREFTEAFF. CDR3 nucleotide sequence: TGTGCCATCAGTGAGGATACGCACCGAGAATTTACTGAAGCTTTCTTT.

V usage is TRBV4-1 and J usage is TRBJ2-3; D is unresolved. Germline assignment: CDR1 MGHRA and CDR2 YSYEKL. Trimming took off 1 base at V and 6 bases at J, with 8 bases between the two ends. The CDR3 is 13 amino acids. The CDR3 nucleotides are TGCGCCAGCAGCCAAGGTGTGGACGATACGCAGTATTTT. Residues: CASSQGVDDTQYF.

The genes are TRBV9 and TRBJ1-3, with D uncertain. The length of the CDR3 is 17 residues. The germline V gene has CDR1 SGDLS and CDR2 YYNGEE. V lost 3 bases and J lost 0, with 16 bases in between. The CDR3 protein is CASSENFRQSSGNTIYF. The CDR3 DNA is TGTGCCAGCAGCGAAAACTTTCGGCAGAGCTCTGGAAACACCATATATTTT.

The chain links TRBV29-1 to TRBJ1-1; a weak D match, TRBD1 (6 bases). V was shortened by 1 base and J by 0 bases, with 12 bases between the two germline ends. The CDR3 contains 15 residues. CDR1 and CDR2 (germline): SQVTM, ANQGSEA. This chain's CDR3 is CSVEGQGLMNTEAFF. For the CDR3, the DNA is TGCAGCGTTGAAGGCCAGGGGCTCATGAACACTGAAGCTTTCTTT.

The chain links TRBV25-1 to TRBJ2-7; TRBD1 is a possible D gene (5 bases). This CDR3 has 16 residues. From germline, CDR1 is MGHDK and CDR2 SYGVNS. The DNA of the CDR3 is TGTGCGAAATATGGAATCCTTACAGGTTCTCGGGACGAGCAGTACTTC. This sequence encodes CAKYGILTGSRDEQYF.

V and J are TRBV6-5 and TRBJ2-3, with D unclear. The CDR3 is 11 residues long. The V end lost 7 bases, the J end lost 4 bases, and 6 bases lay between the germline ends. Germline CDR1 MNHEY, CDR2 SVGAGI. The CDR3 protein is CASNNADTQYF. The CDR3 DNA reads as TGTGCCAGCAACAATGCAGATACGCAGTATTTT.

V is TRBV5-4 and J is TRBJ1-2; no reliable D call. The CDR3 totals 13 residues. Per germline, CDR1 SGHNT and CDR2 YYREEE (reference sequence). The V gene lost 2 bases and the J gene lost 2 bases, with 7 bases spanning the gap. The CDR3 loop is CASSFRQNYGYTF. The CDR3 coding sequence is TGTGCCAGCAGCTTTAGACAAAACTATGGCTACACCTTC.

There are a few counts of this clone. In the same sample, other DNA sequences code for this CDR3. This rearrangement joins TRBV7-9 to TRBJ2-7, with unresolved D. The CDR3 spans 12 residues. Per germline, CDR1 SEHNR and CDR2 FQNEAQ (reference sequence). Trimming took 6 bases from V and 0 from J, leaving 6 bases between them. CDR3 region: CASRASSYEQYF. DNA for the CDR3: TGTGCCAGCAGGGCGAGCTCCTACGAGCAGTACTTC.

This clone was detected once. This chain uses TRBV2 with TRBJ2-7; 8 bases match TRBD1. J was trimmed by 2 bases and V by 7 bases; bases with no gene match: 1. The CDR3 spans 12 residues. Germline CDR1 is SNHLY and CDR2 is FYNNEI. The CDR3 sequence: CASKGQAYEQYF. In DNA form, the CDR3 reads TGTGCCAGCAAGGGACAGGCCTACGAGCAGTACTTC.

The chain carries TRBV9 and TRBJ2-5; TRBD1 is a possible D gene (6 bases). Germline assignment: CDR1 SGDLS and CDR2 YYNGEE. Trimming shortened V by 3 bases and J by 2 bases, and 8 bases separated the two germline ends. This CDR3 contains 13 residues. The CDR3 nucleotides read TGTGCCAGCAGCGCGGACAGTCAAGAGACCCAGTACTTC. It is translated as CASSADSQETQYF.

This chain connects TRBV10-2 to TRBJ2-1; the D gene is possibly TRBD2 (6 bases). The CDR3 loop spans 10 amino acids. Germline V gene lookup returns CDR1 WSHSY and CDR2 SAAADI. Between the trimmed V and J ends, which lost 9 bases and 15 bases, there was a span of 15 bases. This CDR3 reads CASFGGGVFF. The CDR3 DNA is TGCGCCAGTTTCGGGGGAGGTGTGTTCTTC.

The chain recombines TRBV2 with TRBJ2-1, with 7 bases aligning to TRBD2. The V segment lost 4 bases and the J segment 1 base; nucleotides outside the gene matches: 4. Germline CDR1 and CDR2: SNHLY and FYNNEI. The CDR3 consists of 15 residues. CDR3 in DNA: TGTGCCAGCAGTGCGGGCGGGAGTTCCTACAATGAGCAGTTCTTC. It encodes CASSAGGSSYNEQFF.

The genes are TRBV10-3 and TRBJ2-1; the match to TRBD2 covers 15 bases. CDR1 ENHRY and CDR2 SYGVKD come from the germline V gene. V dropped 5 bases and J dropped 0; count of bases not matched to a gene: 5. The CDR3 length is 18 residues. CDR3 coding DNA: TGTGCCATCAGTCGGACTAGCGGGAGGGGGGACTCCTACAATGAGCAGTTCTTC. This translates into CAISRTSGRGDSYNEQFF.

V usage is TRBV29-1 and J usage is TRBJ2-7; D is uncertain. Germline assignment: CDR1 SQVTM and CDR2 ANQGSEA. CDR3 length: 13 residues. Between the trimmed V and J ends, which lost 5 bases and 3 bases, there was a span of 14 bases. CDR3 amino acids: CSVRTRPNYEQYF. The CDR3 DNA reads TGCAGCGTTAGGACCCGGCCCAACTACGAGCAGTACTTC.

V gene TRBV28 combines with J gene TRBJ2-7; D perhaps matches TRBD1 (6 bases). V was shortened by 6 bases and J by 4 bases, with 13 bases between the two germline ends. Germline CDR1 is MDHEN and CDR2 is SYDVKM. The CDR3 has 13 amino acids. CDR3: CASRLGGQYEQYF. In nucleotides, the CDR3 is TGTGCCAGCAGGCTTGGGGGCCAGTACGAGCAGTACTTC.

This clone was observed a few times. The chain has TRBV7-2 and TRBJ2-7; D uncertain. The V and J ends lost 1 base and 5 bases respectively, with 3 bases between them. Looked up from germline, CDR1 is SGHTA and CDR2 is FQGNSA. The CDR3 loop spans 11 amino acids. CDR3: CASSLGNEQYF. The CDR3 DNA follows: TGTGCCAGCAGCTTAGGGAACGAGCAGTACTTC.

The chain employs TRBV10-2 and TRBJ1-4; D gene ambiguous. This CDR3 region has 17 residues. The germline CDR1 and CDR2 sequences are WSHSY and SAAADI. Trimming stripped 3 bases from V and 4 bases from J, with 18 bases between. CDR3 DNA sequence: TGCGCCAGCAGTGACCCCGTGTTAGGTGGAGGTAATGAAAAACTGTTTTTT. Its protein product is CASSDPVLGGGNEKLFF.

CDR3 DNA sequence: TGTGCCAGCATCCTCCGCGGGGCAGGGGGCGATGAGCAGTTCTTC. Encoded protein: CASILRGAGGDEQFF. V usage is TRBV7-9 and J usage is TRBJ2-1; the match to TRBD1 covers 8 bases. Germline CDR1 is SEHNR and CDR2 is FQNEAQ (reference sequence). After removal of 7 bases from V and 8 bases from J, the junction contained 13 bases not matched to a gene. CDR3 length equals 15 residues.

The chain has TRBV14 and TRBJ2-7, with TRBD2 as a possible D gene (5 bases). The length of the CDR3 is 14 residues. From germline, CDR1 is SGHDN and CDR2 FVKESK. Trimming stripped 1 base from V and 4 bases from J, with 11 bases between. The CDR3 DNA reads TGTGCCAGCAGCCAAGGGAGGCGAGGTTACGAGCAGTACTTC. Translation gives CASSQGRRGYEQYF.

This chain joins TRBV7-9 and TRBJ2-5, with D maybe TRBD1 (6 bases). The ends were cut back, 1 base at V and 5 bases at J, with 11 bases in the middle. Germline V gene lookup returns CDR1 SEHNR and CDR2 FQNEAQ (reference sequence). The length of the CDR3 is 14 residues. The CDR3 DNA follows: TGTGCCAGCAGCTTAGTAACAGGGCTGGAGACCCAGTACTTC. This gives the protein CASSLVTGLETQYF. Looking up the rest from reference TRBV7-9 and TRBJ2-5 gives the full variable domain: DTGVSQNPRHKITKRGQNVTFRCDPISEHNRLYWYRQTLGQGPEFLTYFQNEAQLEKSRLLSDRFSAERPKGSFSTLEIQRTEQGDSAMYLCASSLVTGLETQYFGPGTRLLVL.

This rearrangement joins TRBV19 to TRBJ1-2; 7 bases match TRBD1. CDR1 and CDR2 (germline): LNHDA, SQIVND (reference sequence). The length of the CDR3 is 15 residues. The V gene end was trimmed by 7 bases and the J gene end by 4 bases; junction bases not matched to a gene: 12. The CDR3, as DNA: TGTGCCAGTACCACCGCGGGACAGAGTATCTATGGCTACACCTTC. Translation gives CASTTAGQSIYGYTF.

The rearrangement links TRBV6-5 to TRBJ2-1, with TRBD2 matching 8 bases. Germline V lookup: CDR1 MNHEY, CDR2 SVGAGI. This CDR3 region has 15 residues. J gave up 6 bases and V 2 bases, and 6 bases lay outside the gene matches. This CDR3 is CASSYTTGTSNEQFF. CDR3 bases: TGTGCCAGCAGTTACACAACCGGGACTAGCAATGAGCAGTTCTTC.